This paragraph covers one TCR beta chain sequence. Its antigen remains unknown. This sample is drawn from a study of cytomegalovirus exposure and HLA in healthy donors. Whole-study results and caveats: Some segments of the V type, notably TRBV6-2 and TRBV6-3, were excluded as indistinguishable.

The PCR used 60 Vbeta and 13 Jbeta primers. Sequencing used immunoSEQ multiplex PCR; TCRdb keeps in-frame clones, though not all of them. The sample has some 130,000 clones; about 74% are singletons. The CDR3 contains 14 residues. Germline V gene lookup returns CDR1 SGHVS and CDR2 FNYEAQ. The V and J ends lost 2 bases and 2 bases respectively, with 9 bases between them. The chain has TRBV7-6 and TRBJ2-5; D is ambiguous. The receptor comes from a man in his forties in good health and CMV-seronegative. The sequenced material came from PBMCs. CDR3 DNA sequence: TGTGCCAGCAGCTTAATTAGCAGACAAGAGACCCAGTACTTC. Translated: CASSLISRQETQYF.